This T cell receptor (beta chain) came from a study of graft-versus-host responses after intestinal transplantation. About the study: Recipients received multivisceral, liver-intestinal, or isolated intestinal transplants. Following induction with anti-thymocyte globulin, all recipients were given tacrolimus and steroids for two to three years. General study results and limits: Analysis identified GvH clones in recipient marrow, with some appearing first in ileum or blood.

Germline loops: CDR1 MNHEY, CDR2 SMNVEV (reference sequence). The CDR3 extends over 16 amino acids. Trimming cost V 8 bases and J 1 base, with 18 bases left between them. Remarks on this clone: The antigen is unknown.

The table came from immunoSEQ multiplex PCR; TCRdb's copy has only in-frame clones and leaves some out. The repertoire has some 100,000 clones, approximately 90% of them found once; the top ten carry about 0.062%. J is TRBJ1-5 and V is TRBV27; D possibly corresponds to TRBD1 (6 bases). The origin of this receptor is a human donor who was the organ donor for an intestinal transplant. The material was unstimulated CD8+ T cells sorted from spleen or lymph node cells, obtained before transplant. The CDR3 loop reads CASGRQVKGSNQPQHF. CDR3 sequence (DNA): TGTGCCAGCGGACGACAGGTCAAGGGAAGCAATCAGCCCCAGCATTTT.